The 21 T cell receptor beta chains reported below all come from one sample, sequenced in a study of cytomegalovirus exposure and HLA in healthy donors. It was with 60 Vbeta and 13 Jbeta primers that the PCR ran. Here immunoSEQ multiplex PCR was the method, and the copy in TCRdb shows in-frame clones only, minus some. This table holds about 110,000 clones, around 85% found once. Specimen: PBMCs. Receptors were obtained from a man aged 40-55 years in good health and CMV-seronegative.

This clone appeared a few times. The chain is built from TRBV7-3 and TRBJ1-2; TRBD1 matches 8 bases. The V and J ends lost 4 bases and 2 bases, in that order; junction bases with no gene match: 9. Looked up from germline, CDR1 is SGHTA and CDR2 is FQGTGA. This CDR3 has 16 residues. Written as DNA, the CDR3 is TGTGCCAGCAGCTCGATCCGGGACAGGAAAAACTATGGCTACACCTTC. Its translation is CASSSIRDRKNYGYTF.

The chain is built from TRBV5-4 and TRBJ2-1; D remains ambiguous. CDR3 size: 15 residues. Germline V gene sequence: CDR1 SGHNT, CDR2 YYREEE (reference sequence). Trimming took 3 bases from V and 0 from J, leaving 10 bases between them. The CDR3 DNA is TGTGCCAGCAGCTCCACAAGTGGCTCCTACAATGAGCAGTTCTTC. It is translated as CASSSTSGSYNEQFF.

This sequence joins TRBV6-5 and TRBJ2-7, with D possibly matching TRBD1 (5 bases). Germline CDR1 MNHEY, CDR2 SVGAGI. The V end lost 0 bases, the J end lost 1 base, and 10 bases lay between the germline ends. The CDR3 covers 15 residues. The CDR3 coding sequence is TGTGCCAGCAGTTACTCCGCGACAGATTCCTACGAGCAGTACTTC. Its protein is CASSYSATDSYEQYF.

The chain employs TRBV6-6 and TRBJ2-7; a possible D gene is TRBD2 (7 bases). Between the trimmed V and J ends, which lost 4 bases and 2 bases, there was a span of 15 bases. CDR3 length equals 15 residues. Germline V gene lookup returns CDR1 MNHNY and CDR2 SVGAGI (reference sequence). In nucleotides, the CDR3 is TGTGCCAGCAGTTTTGGAGGGGGGGCCCCCTACGAGCAGTACTTC. It encodes CASSFGGGAPYEQYF.

The rearrangement uses TRBV7-9 and TRBJ1-4; a possible D gene is TRBD1 (6 bases). The CDR3 runs to 15 residues. V was clipped by 4 bases and J by 12 bases, with 21 bases between them. Germline V gene sequence: CDR1 SEHNR, CDR2 FQNEAQ (reference sequence). CDR3 protein: CASSSYSTGIRELFF. The CDR3 bases are TGTGCCAGCAGCTCCTATTCAACAGGGATTAGGGAACTGTTTTTT.

The chain links TRBV10-3 to TRBJ1-2; 7 bases fit TRBD1. The CDR3 has 13 residues. Germline V gives CDR1 ENHRY, CDR2 SYGVKD. V trimming: 10 bases; J trimming: 6 bases; junction bases outside the gene matches: 11. The CDR3 is CATQPTGVDGYTF. In DNA form, the CDR3 reads TGTGCCACCCAACCTACAGGGGTTGATGGCTACACCTTC.

The sample holds a few counts of this clone. The V call is TRBV11-2, the J call TRBJ2-3; D perhaps matches TRBD2 (6 bases). V was trimmed by 5 bases and J by 1 base, leaving 16 bases between them. This CDR3 has 16 amino acids. Germline V gene sequence: CDR1 SGHAT, CDR2 FQNNGV. CDR3 in amino acids: CASSLIGGAGTDTQYF. The CDR3 nucleotides read TGTGCCAGCAGCCTGATAGGAGGGGCCGGCACAGATACGCAGTATTTT.

The V gene is TRBV10-1, the J gene TRBJ1-5; D gene ambiguous. V was trimmed by 0 bases and J by 6 bases, leaving 9 bases between them. CDR1 WNHNN and CDR2 SYGVQD come from the germline V gene (reference sequence). CDR3 length equals 14 residues. This CDR3 reads CASSESTGIQPQHF. The CDR3 nucleotides are TGCGCCAGCAGTGAGTCGACGGGAATTCAGCCCCAGCATTTT.

This chain links TRBV5-1 with TRBJ1-2, with a tentative D call TRBD1 (6 bases). The V gene's germline CDR1 is SGHRS and CDR2 YFSETQ. This CDR3 contains 14 residues. V gave up 4 bases and J gave up 4 bases, with 14 bases separating them. The CDR3 DNA follows: TGCGCCAGCAGCAGCCAGGGGCGCGGCTATGGCTACACCTTC. Translated: CASSSQGRGYGYTF. The variable domain in full, completed from reference TRBV5-1 and TRBJ1-2, reads KAGVTQTPRYLIKTRGQQVTLSCSPISGHRSVSWYQQTPGQGLQFLFEYFSETQRNKGNFPGRFSGRQFSNSRSEMNVSTLELGDSALYLCASSSQGRGYGYTFGSGTRLTVV.

V usage is TRBV7-2 and J usage is TRBJ2-5; 7 positions agree with TRBD2. Per the germline V gene, CDR1 is SGHTA and CDR2 is FQGNSA. The junction had 15 bases not matched to a gene; V was cut back by 5 bases and J by 3 bases. The CDR3 consists of 17 residues. Written as DNA, the CDR3 is TGTGCCAGCAGCACTCTCGCGAGCGGGACTTTCAAAGAGACCCAGTACTTC. It translates to CASSTLASGTFKETQYF. The entire variable domain, with the rest obtained from reference TRBV7-2 and TRBJ2-5, is as follows: GAGVSQSPSNKVTEKGKDVELRCDPISGHTALYWYRQSLGQGLEFLIYFQGNSAPDKSGLPSDRFSAERTGGSVSTLTIQRTQQEDSAVYLCASSTLASGTFKETQYFGPGTRLLVL.

The genes are TRBV14 and TRBJ1-1, with D perhaps matching TRBD1 (6 bases). Germline CDR1 reads SGHDN; CDR2 reads FVKESK. V was pared by 3 bases and J by 4 bases, with 18 bases between. The CDR3 consists of 16 residues. The CDR3 spells CASSQVRGSGPTEAFF. The CDR3 region has the DNA TGTGCCAGCAGCCAGGTCAGGGGTTCAGGGCCCACTGAAGCTTTCTTT.

This clone turned up a few times. The rearrangement links TRBV2 to TRBJ1-4; 7 nucleotides align to TRBD1. The germline V gene has CDR1 SNHLY and CDR2 FYNNEI. J was trimmed by 9 bases and V by 10 bases; bases with no gene match: 14. The CDR3 runs 14 residues. In DNA form, the CDR3 reads TGTGCCACCTGGATCCCGACAGGGATCAAAAAACTGTTTTTT. Translating it yields CATWIPTGIKKLFF.

The chain uses TRBV5-4 and TRBJ2-1; 11 bases fit TRBD2. V dropped 4 bases and J dropped 12; count of bases not matched to a gene: 15. The CDR3 runs 16 residues. Germline CDR1 reads SGHNT; CDR2 reads YYREEE (reference sequence). CDR3 coding DNA: TGTGCCAGCAGCCAGAAAGTGATAGCGGGGGGGCCTCGGCAGTTCTTC. Its translation: CASSQKVIAGGPRQFF.

V is TRBV28 and J is TRBJ2-5; 9 nucleotides align to TRBD1. This CDR3 contains 14 residues. Unmatched junction bases numbered 6, after V lost 5 bases and J lost 5 bases. CDR1 MDHEN and CDR2 SYDVKM come from the germline V gene. CDR3 loop: CASSGTGFPETQYF. Here the CDR3 DNA reads TGTGCCAGCAGTGGGACAGGGTTCCCGGAGACCCAGTACTTC.

This chain's CDR3 is CASRGQGKNIQYF. Here the CDR3 DNA reads TGTGCCAGCAGGGGGCAGGGCAAAAACATTCAGTACTTC. The V and J genes are TRBV11-2 and TRBJ2-4, with a tentative D call TRBD1 (5 bases). V dropped 6 bases and J dropped 3 bases, with 9 bases sitting between them. Germline CDR1 and CDR2: SGHAT and FQNNGV. The CDR3 is 13 residues long. Complete variable domain (other parts from reference TRBV11-2 and TRBJ2-4): EAGVAQSPRYKIIEKRQSVAFWCNPISGHATLYWYQQILGQGPKLLIQFQNNGVVDDSQLPKDRFSAERLKGVDSTLKIQPAKLEDSAVYLCASRGQGKNIQYFGAGTRLSVL.

The chain links TRBV21-1 to TRBJ2-3; the table calls TRBD1, which could not be checked here. TRBV21-1 is recorded as a pseudogene. This CDR3 comprises 18 residues. The CDR3 bases are TGTGCCAGCAGCAAAAGCCCGGGACAGGACTGTCCATCGTATACGCAGTATTTT. It codes for CASSKSPGQDCPSYTQYF.

The genes are TRBV5-4 and TRBJ2-5; 8 bases match TRBD1. The CDR3 loop spans 15 amino acids. Germline CDR1 is SGHNT and CDR2 is YYREEE (reference sequence). Trimming removed 4 bases from V and 4 bases from J; junction bases left unmatched: 9. CDR3 amino acids: CASSRDRSSRETQYF. The CDR3 DNA sequence: TGTGCCAGCAGCCGGGACAGGTCGTCTCGAGAGACCCAGTACTTC.

V and J are TRBV7-9 and TRBJ2-1; possibly TRBD2 for D (6 bases). The CDR3 is 13 amino acids. V shed 5 bases and J shed 1 base, with 6 bases lying between them. Germline loops: CDR1 SEHNR, CDR2 FQNEAQ (reference sequence). DNA for the CDR3: TGTGCCAGCAGCGGGGGGTCCTACAATGAGCAGTTCTTC. Translation gives CASSGGSYNEQFF.

The chain is built from TRBV5-1 and TRBJ1-6; 7 bases are a match to TRBD1. The CDR3 extends over 13 amino acids. V lost 4 bases to trimming and J lost 8 bases; unmatched junction nucleotides: 3. Germline-derived CDR1 and CDR2 are SGHRS and YFSETQ. CDR3 protein: CASSRQGDSPLHF. The CDR3 nucleotides read TGCGCCAGCAGCAGACAGGGTGATTCACCCCTCCACTTT. The full variable domain, with the rest looked up from reference TRBV5-1 and TRBJ1-6, is KAGVTQTPRYLIKTRGQQVTLSCSPISGHRSVSWYQQTPGQGLQFLFEYFSETQRNKGNFPGRFSGRQFSNSRSEMNVSTLELGDSALYLCASSRQGDSPLHFGNGTRLTVT.

This rearrangement joins TRBV7-6 to TRBJ2-1, with TRBD2 matching 8 bases. The length of the CDR3 is 15 residues. Looked up from germline, CDR1 is SGHVS and CDR2 is FNYEAQ. V dropped 9 bases and J dropped 1; count of bases not matched to a gene: 8. The chain's CDR3 is CASAGRGVSYNEQFF. CDR3 coding DNA: TGTGCCAGTGCCGGGCGGGGGGTATCCTACAATGAGCAGTTCTTC.

This chain connects TRBV19 to TRBJ2-5; 14 positions match TRBD2. The CDR3 consists of 16 residues. With V trimmed by 5 bases and J by 5 bases, 7 bases remained unmatched. CDR1 is LNHDA and CDR2 is SQIVND in the germline V gene (reference sequence). In DNA, the CDR3 is TGTGCCAGTAGTCGGGGACTAGCGGGGGTCAGGGAGACCCAGTACTTC. This sequence encodes CASSRGLAGVRETQYF.